Presented here are 2 T cell receptor beta chains from one specimen sequenced in a study of blood T cell repertoires in COVID-19. The data were produced by immunoSEQ multiplex PCR, yet TCRdb's version contains in-frame clones alone and is incomplete. The sample contains 190,000 or so clones, about 81% of which appear only once. Material: peripheral blood. These receptors were collected from a woman aged 80 or over with COVID-19, enrolled during active disease.

This clone was counted a few times. The chain carries TRBV4-3 and TRBJ2-1; 11 bases agree with TRBD2. With 0 bases clipped from V and 7 bases from J, the junction kept 11 bases outside the gene matches. This CDR3 is built from 18 residues. Germline CDR1 reads LGHNA; CDR2 reads YSLEER. The CDR3 protein is CASSQDVYGGLAVNEQFF. The CDR3 nucleotides are TGCGCCAGCAGCCAAGATGTATATGGGGGACTAGCGGTGAATGAGCAGTTCTTC.

The CDR3 DNA sequence: TGTGCCAGCAGCGGCCCGGACTTACTAGCGGTGTCCTACAATGAGCAGTTCTTC. Translating it yields CASSGPDLLAVSYNEQFF. The chain recombines TRBV5-6 with TRBJ2-1, with TRBD2 matching 8 bases. Trimming cost V 4 bases and J 1 base; bases outside gene matches: 13. The germline CDR1 and CDR2 sequences are SGHDT and YYEEEE. The CDR3 spans 18 residues.